Included here is one T cell receptor (beta chain) sequence, with context. There is no known antigen for this receptor. Base qualities are missing; no much larger clone stands one base away. The CDR3 starts with the cysteine, ends with the phenylalanine, and has 14 residues. Only CDR3 DNA is held: 42 bases, read in frame from base 1. CDR1 and CDR2 are drawn from the germline V gene: SGHRS, YFSETQ. V is shortened by 2 bases, J by 1 base, and the region joining them spans 9 bases. The sample originates from a study of spatial heterogeneity in lung cancer (dated by TCRdb to about 2019). In terms of the full investigation: More beta-chain than alpha-chain transcripts were consistently detected, likely reflecting higher beta-chain transcript abundance. In the raw uncorrected reads, each unique combination of TCR and UMI appeared more than ten times on average. The study quantitatively compared TCR alpha and beta repertoires across multiple tumor regions, matched nontumor lung and blood in non-small cell lung cancer. TCR repertoire features were related to nonsynonymous mutation counts determined by whole-exome sequencing of tumor tissue. Both alpha and beta chains were TCR-sequenced in 220 or so tumor regions, approximately 64 matched nontumor lung samples and 55 to 60 PBMC samples obtained at surgery.

The label giving this sample's time point can be read as: sample taken at primary tumor resection. TCR sequencing used whole RNA extracted from tumor and nontumor lung tissue, or from cryopreserved PBMC samples, without cell sorting. Donors were 70 or so patients with early-stage, untreated non-small cell lung cancer from the lung TRACERx cohort. Only patients for whom sufficient RNA was available from at least two tumor regions were selected for TCR sequencing. Library generation was performed with 5' RACE. Sequencing used a NextSeq 500. To allow correction of PCR and sequencing errors, the TCR library protocol tagged every TCR cDNA molecule with a unique molecular identifier. The paper's data handling went like this. TCR identification, UMI-based error correction and CDR3 extraction were all carried out with Decombinator tools. TCRs above a frequency of 2 per 1,000, corresponding to the top 1% of the tumor frequency distribution, were defined as expanded. Renyi diversity was calculated using the R vegan package after each repertoire was subsampled 100 times to 5,000 TCRs. CDR3 similarity networks were built from amino acid triplet string-kernel similarity, with CDR3s being connected when pairwise similarity was above 0.82. Through fastp at Q25 and MiXCR, TCRdb rebuilt clones from the public reads, retaining in-frame beta chains. Entries are consolidated by CDR3 protein sequence, retaining the most common genes and DNA. The V and J calls come from TCRdb's annotation, not from the publication. This sample holds some 52,000 distinct CDR3 sequences; roughly 7% were observed only once. The ten largest clones capture 2.9% of the sample.

Study-wide conclusions, independent of this receptor: Additional single-cell paired TCR alpha and beta sequencing was considered necessary to confirm, at a functional level, the hypothesis that regional TCRs recognize regional mutations. Ubiquitous expanded tumor TCRs were detected in blood more often at tumor resection than at routine follow-up.

The sequenced sample was PBMCs, obtained at surgery. The origin of this receptor is a female donor with early-stage non-small cell lung cancer. The chain uses TRBV5-1 and TRBJ1-1, with no reliable assignment of the D segment. The nucleotide sequence reads TGCGCCAGCAGCTTAGCACAGAGGAACACTGAAGCTTTCTTT. This gives the protein CASSLAQRNTEAFF.